The 19 T cell receptor beta chains below were found in one sample sequenced in a study of blood T cell repertoires in COVID-19. TCRdb's table, derived via immunoSEQ multiplex PCR, lists solely in-frame clones and lacks some. This table holds some 260,000 clones, roughly 87% found once. Material for sequencing was peripheral blood. Every receptor here comes from a woman aged 25-40 years with acute or convalescent COVID-19.

The chain employs TRBV27 and TRBJ2-7, with D possibly TRBD1 on 6 matching bases. Trimming shortened V by 5 bases and J by 7 bases, and 18 bases separated the two germline ends. CDR3 length: 14 amino acids. Germline lookup yields CDR1 MNHEY and CDR2 SMNVEV (reference sequence). The CDR3 loop reads CASSPTQGTGEQYF. The CDR3 nucleotides read TGTGCCAGCAGTCCAACACAGGGAACGGGGGAGCAGTACTTC.

The CDR3 nucleotides read TGTGCCAGCAGCTTAACGGCAGGGGGCGTGAGCAATCAGCCCCAGCATTTT. This gives the protein CASSLTAGGVSNQPQHF. The rearrangement joins TRBV7-2 to TRBJ1-5; 8 bases match TRBD1. There are 17 residues in the CDR3. With 2 bases clipped from V and 1 base from J, the junction kept 7 bases outside the gene matches. From germline, CDR1 is SGHTA and CDR2 FQGNSA. Filled out from reference TRBV7-2 and TRBJ1-5, the complete variable domain reads GAGVSQSPSNKVTEKGKDVELRCDPISGHTALYWYRQSLGQGLEFLIYFQGNSAPDKSGLPSDRFSAERTGGSVSTLTIQRTQQEDSAVYLCASSLTAGGVSNQPQHFGDGTRLSIL.

This clone was recorded only once. The chain is built from TRBV7-8 and TRBJ2-1; 11 bases are a match to TRBD2. Germline V lookup: CDR1 SGHVS, CDR2 FQNEAQ. V trimming: 1 base; J trimming: 8 bases; junction bases outside the gene matches: 7. CDR3 size: 16 residues. Written as DNA, the CDR3 is TGTGCCAGCAGCTTAGGACTAGCGGGAACCGGTCATGAGCAGTTCTTC. Residues: CASSLGLAGTGHEQFF. Looking up the rest from reference TRBV7-8 and TRBJ2-1 gives the full variable domain: GAGVSQSPRYKVAKRGQDVALRCDPISGHVSLFWYQQALGQGPEFLTYFQNEAQLDKSGLPSDRFFAERPEGSVSTLKIQRTQQEDSAVYLCASSLGLAGTGHEQFFGPGTRLTVL.

The chain couples TRBV11-2 to TRBJ2-7; D may be TRBD1 (6 bases). Trimming removed 2 bases from V and 5 bases from J, with 13 bases in between. CDR1 is SGHAT, CDR2 FQNNGV, per germline. The CDR3 has 14 residues. CDR3 coding DNA: TGTGCCAGCAGCTTAATCAGGGGTTGGGACGAGCAGTACTTC. It translates to CASSLIRGWDEQYF.

The chain carries TRBV6-5 and TRBJ1-1, with TRBD1 matching 8 bases. The CDR3 consists of 14 residues. The J segment lost 4 bases and the V segment lost 2 bases, leaving 3 bases of the junction unmatched. Germline CDR1 and CDR2: MNHEY and SVGAGI. The CDR3 here is CASSYTGGPTEAFF. The CDR3, as DNA: TGTGCCAGCAGTTACACAGGGGGGCCCACTGAAGCTTTCTTT.

The rearrangement links TRBV12-5 to TRBJ1-3; D is perhaps TRBD1 (5 bases). V shed 1 base and J shed 0 bases, with 13 bases lying between them. CDR3 length: 17 amino acids. Germline-derived CDR1 and CDR2 are LGHNT and FRNRAP. CDR3 DNA sequence: TGTGCTAGTGGTTTGGGCCTTGACAGTCACTCTGGAAACACCATATATTTT. Its protein product is CASGLGLDSHSGNTIYF.

Worth noting for this clone: At one end the junction does not follow the germline gene, possibly because of a read error. This chain links TRBV7-2 with TRBJ2-7; D gene uncertain. The CDR3 extends over 11 amino acids. Germline V lookup: CDR1 SGHTA, CDR2 FQGNSA. CDR3 nucleotides: TGTGCCAGCAGCTTAGGGCCTACCCAGGACTTC. Translating gives CASSLGPTQDF. The complete variable domain, with remaining parts taken from reference TRBV7-2 and TRBJ2-7, reads GAGVSQSPSNKVTEKGKDVELRCDPISGHTALYWYRQSLGQGLEFLIYFQGNSAPDKSGLPSDRFSAERTGGSVSTLTIQRTQQEDSAVYLCASSLGPTQDFGPGTRLTVT.

This clone was seen a few times. CDR3 amino acids: CSASRLEGLSYNEQFF. CDR3 DNA sequence: TGCAGTGCTAGTAGGCTGGAGGGTCTGTCCTACAATGAGCAGTTCTTC. The V call is TRBV20-1, the J call TRBJ2-1; TRBD2 might be the D (6 bases). CDR3 length equals 16 residues. Trimming removed 3 bases from V and 1 base from J, with 16 bases in between. Germline V gene data show CDR1 as DFQATT and CDR2 as SNEGSKA (reference sequence).

The chain combines TRBV18 with TRBJ2-1; D perhaps matches TRBD1 (5 bases). Per germline, CDR1 KGHSH and CDR2 LQKENI. The CDR3 consists of 14 residues. The V and J ends lost 3 bases and 7 bases respectively, with 13 bases between them. The CDR3: CASSPRAIRNEQFF. CDR3 coding DNA: TGTGCCAGCTCACCCAGGGCAATACGGAATGAGCAGTTCTTC.

The V call is TRBV4-1, the J call TRBJ2-1; weak D call: TRBD2 (5 bases). The CDR3 loop spans 14 amino acids. Germline CDR1 and CDR2: MGHRA and YSYEKL. Trimming took off 0 bases at V and 9 bases at J, with 12 bases between the two ends. For the CDR3, the DNA is TGCGCCAGCAGCCAAGATGCCGGGATTGGTGAGCAGTTCTTC. Translated: CASSQDAGIGEQFF.

V gene TRBV11-3 combines with J gene TRBJ2-6, with a weak D call TRBD2 (6 bases). The CDR3 has 17 residues. The V gene's germline CDR1 is SGHNT and CDR2 YENEEA. V lost 4 bases and J lost 0, with 13 bases in between. Written as DNA, the CDR3 is TGTGCCAGCAGCTGGAGGGTAACGACCTCTGGGGCCAACGTCCTGACTTTC. Amino acid sequence: CASSWRVTTSGANVLTF.

The CDR3 nucleotides are TGTGCCACCTTTCTAGCAAGCTACACCTTC. Protein sequence: CATFLASYTF. This sequence joins TRBV24-1 and TRBJ1-2; D ambiguous. With 9 bases removed from V and 9 bases from J, the gap between germline ends came to 10 bases. Germline V CDR1 and CDR2: KGHDR, SFDVKD. The CDR3 covers 10 residues.

The V gene is TRBV4-3, the J gene TRBJ1-4; no reliable D call. CDR1 and CDR2 (germline): LGHNA, YSLEER. CDR3 length: 16 amino acids. Trimming stripped 1 base from V and 8 bases from J, with 17 bases between. CDR3 amino acids: CASSQGLGNIGEKLFF. As DNA, the CDR3 is TGCGCCAGCAGCCAAGGGCTCGGTAACATCGGGGAAAAACTGTTTTTT.

The V gene is TRBV27, the J gene TRBJ2-1; 14 bases align to TRBD2. Unmatched junction bases numbered 10, after V lost 5 bases and J lost 10 bases. This CDR3 contains 16 residues. Looked up from germline, CDR1 is MNHEY and CDR2 is SMNVEV (reference sequence). Here the CDR3 DNA reads TGTGCCAGCAGTACACTGACTAGCGGGAGGGCCAACGAGCAGTTCTTC. It encodes CASSTLTSGRANEQFF.

The chain combines TRBV5-1 with TRBJ2-5; TRBD2 is a possible D gene (6 bases). With 6 bases removed from V and 1 base from J, the gap between germline ends came to 16 bases. There are 15 residues in the CDR3. CDR1 and CDR2 from the germline V gene are SGHRS and YFSETQ. The CDR3 DNA follows: TGCGCCAGCAAAGGTCGATACGGGGGCCAAGAGACCCAGTACTTC. This sequence encodes CASKGRYGGQETQYF.

V is TRBV12-5 and J is TRBJ2-3; a weak D match, TRBD2 (6 bases). Trimming removed 6 bases from V and 5 bases from J, with 12 bases in between. The germline V gene encodes CDR1 LGHNT and CDR2 FRNRAP. The CDR3 consists of 13 residues. The CDR3 loop reads CASGEGRRDTQYF. CDR3 coding DNA: TGTGCTAGTGGGGAGGGGCGGCGAGATACGCAGTATTTT.

J is TRBJ1-1 and V is TRBV6-5, with D tentatively TRBD1 (5 bases). V was shortened by 10 bases and J by 0 bases, with 18 bases between the two germline ends. This CDR3 spans 15 amino acids. Germline CDR1 and CDR2: MNHEY and SVGAGI. The CDR3 DNA reads as TGTGCCACCTCCTCCCGACAGAAGTTGAACACTGAAGCTTTCTTT. Its protein product is CATSSRQKLNTEAFF.

This clone appeared a few times. The genes are TRBV19 and TRBJ1-6; D is perhaps TRBD1 (6 bases). This CDR3 is built from 13 residues. Germline V gene sequence: CDR1 LNHDA, CDR2 SQIVND (reference sequence). Between the trimmed V and J ends, which lost 10 bases and 10 bases, there was a span of 17 bases. The CDR3 nucleotides read TGTGCCACCAGGGGACCTACTGGCTCACCCCTCCACTTT. Translating it yields CATRGPTGSPLHF.

Written as DNA, the CDR3 is TGTGCCAGTAGTATTGTAGCGGGAGGGCCAGCCGGGGAGCTGTTTTTT. Protein sequence: CASSIVAGGPAGELFF. The V call is TRBV19, the J call TRBJ2-2; TRBD2 matches at 11 bases. This CDR3 has 16 residues. V lost 3 bases and J lost 6; bases outside the gene matches: 6. Germline assignment: CDR1 LNHDA and CDR2 SQIVND (reference sequence).